These 31 T cell receptor beta chains were sequenced from one sample in a study of Ad26.COV2.S vaccination and SARS-CoV-2 variants. Treatment in this sample: roughly 20 received Ad26.COV2.S at low or high dose, single or two shots; roughly five received placebo; per-sample allocation not given. Following the first vaccine or placebo injection, samples were taken on day 63. The assay was immunoSEQ multiplex PCR, and TCRdb's table has in-frame clones only and misses some. The sample shows about 400,000 clones, approximately 91% of them seen only once. The sequences come from peripheral blood, collected in a trial of Ad26.COV2.S vaccine versus placebo. The receptors derive from a person between 18 and 60 years old who received the Ad26.COV2.S COVID-19 vaccine or a placebo.

The J gene is TRBJ2-1, the V gene TRBV28; 13 nucleotides agree with TRBD2. In germline, CDR1 is MDHEN, CDR2 SYDVKM. The CDR3 has 17 amino acids. Germline trimming cut 6 bases from V and 7 bases from J; bases unmatched to any gene: 12. The CDR3 loop is CASRVELGLAGANEQFF. CDR3 DNA: TGTGCCAGCAGGGTAGAATTAGGACTAGCGGGGGCTAATGAGCAGTTCTTC.

The chain combines TRBV5-1 with TRBJ2-7; 7 nucleotides match TRBD1. This CDR3 has 15 residues. Trimming removed 4 bases from V and 2 bases from J; junction bases left unmatched: 9. The germline V gene has CDR1 SGHRS and CDR2 YFSETQ. The CDR3 sequence: CASSLIGQVTYEQYF. Written as DNA, the CDR3 is TGCGCCAGCAGCCTGATTGGACAGGTGACCTACGAGCAGTACTTC.

This chain uses TRBV9 with TRBJ2-2; 9 bases are a match to TRBD2. J was trimmed by 4 bases and V by 0 bases; bases with no gene match: 10. CDR3 length: 18 residues. CDR1 SGDLS and CDR2 YYNGEE come from the germline V gene. The CDR3 is CASSVGGREGRGTGELFF. CDR3 sequence (DNA): TGTGCCAGCAGCGTAGGCGGGCGGGAGGGCCGCGGCACCGGGGAGCTGTTTTTT.

This chain links TRBV10-3 with TRBJ1-5; D not resolved. This CDR3 spans 15 amino acids. Germline CDR1 and CDR2: ENHRY and SYGVKD. V lost 0 bases and J 0 bases, leaving 6 bases between the germline ends. CDR3 nucleotide sequence: TGTGCCATCAGTGAGTCATCAGATAGCAATCAGCCCCAGCATTTT. This gives the protein CAISESSDSNQPQHF.

J is TRBJ2-7 and V is TRBV7-2; D tentatively fits TRBD1 or TRBD2 (6 bases each). Germline-derived CDR1 and CDR2 are SGHTA and FQGNSA. V was clipped by 8 bases and J by 0 bases, with 14 bases between them. The CDR3 is 14 amino acids. CDR3 DNA: TGTGCCAGCGGGGGGCTTCTCAGCTCCTACGAGCAGTACTTC. It encodes CASGGLLSSYEQYF.

This clone has a single count. The rearrangement uses TRBV7-3 and TRBJ2-3, with D perhaps given as TRBD1 or TRBD2 (6 bases each). Per germline, CDR1 SGHTA and CDR2 FQGTGA. Trimming left V 1 base short and J 4 bases short, with 12 bases between. The CDR3 runs 15 residues. CDR3: CASSLMPGAADTQYF. DNA for the CDR3: TGTGCCAGCAGCTTAATGCCGGGGGCGGCAGATACGCAGTATTTT. Full variable domain (remainder filled in from reference TRBV7-3 and TRBJ2-3): GAGVSQTPSNKVTEKGKYVELRCDPISGHTALYWYRQSLGQGPEFLIYFQGTGAADDSGLPNDRFFAVRPEGSVSTLKIQRTERGDSAVYLCASSLMPGAADTQYFGPGTRLTVL.

CDR3 sequence: CASSQGTGIYQPQHF. The CDR3 DNA follows: TGCGCCAGCAGCCAAGGGACAGGGATTTATCAGCCCCAGCATTTT. The gene calls are TRBV4-1 and TRBJ1-5; 8 bases map to TRBD1. The V segment lost 1 base and the J segment 5 bases; nucleotides outside the gene matches: 4. The CDR3 consists of 15 residues. Germline V gene lookup returns CDR1 MGHRA and CDR2 YSYEKL.

The chain recombines TRBV7-3 with TRBJ2-1; D uncertain. Trimming shortened V by 0 bases and J by 8 bases, and 11 bases separated the two germline ends. The germline CDR1 and CDR2 sequences are SGHTA and FQGTGA. The CDR3 runs to 14 residues. The CDR3 region has the DNA TGTGCCAGCAGCTTAACGTTGGCAAGCCATGAGCAGTTCTTC. It is translated as CASSLTLASHEQFF.

The chain has TRBV11-2 and TRBJ2-7; a weak D match, TRBD1 (6 bases). The V gene's germline CDR1 is SGHAT and CDR2 FQNNGV. The V gene lost 5 bases and the J gene lost 7 bases, with 18 bases spanning the gap. The CDR3 has 14 amino acids. The CDR3 nucleotides are TGTGCCAGCAGCCAACCTCACAGGGCTGGAGAGCAGTACTTC. Translating it yields CASSQPHRAGEQYF.

This clone has just a few counts. The rearrangement links TRBV6-2 or TRBV6-3 to TRBJ1-2, with no clear D. V dropped 3 bases and J dropped 6 bases, with 11 bases sitting between them. CDR1 and CDR2 (germline): MNHEY, SVGEGT. There are 13 residues in the CDR3. The CDR3 bases are TGTGCCAGCAGTTATTCGGGTGTGGATGGCTACACCTTC. Translated: CASSYSGVDGYTF.

Only one count was recorded for this clone. The chain carries TRBV6-4 and TRBJ1-1, with D perhaps TRBD1 (5 bases). Trimming removed 6 bases from V and 1 base from J, with 12 bases in between. CDR3 length: 14 residues. Germline assignment: CDR1 MRHNA and CDR2 SNTAGT. CDR3 nucleotides: TGTGCCAGCAGGGCCCTCGGGGGGAACACTGAAGCTTTCTTT. It is translated as CASRALGGNTEAFF.

The V and J genes are TRBV5-6 and TRBJ2-7; perhaps TRBD1 as D (6 bases). Germline loops: CDR1 SGHDT, CDR2 YYEEEE. Trimming removed 5 bases from V and 9 bases from J, with 18 bases in between. CDR3 length: 13 amino acids. The CDR3 region has the DNA TGTGCCAGCAGTCCTAGAACAGGGCGGCGGCAGTACTTC. Amino acid sequence: CASSPRTGRRQYF. Combining the CDR3 with reference TRBV5-6 and TRBJ2-7 gives the whole variable domain DAGVTQSPTHLIKTRGQQVTLRCSPKSGHDTVSWYQQALGQGPQFIFQYYEEEERQRGNFPDRFSGHQFPNYSSELNVNALLLGDSALYLCASSPRTGRRQYFGPGTRLTVT.

The V call is TRBV7-8, the J call TRBJ2-3, with a weak D call TRBD2 (6 bases). The CDR3 totals 15 residues. Germline-derived CDR1 and CDR2 are SGHVS and FQNEAQ. Trimming shortened V by 2 bases and J by 2 bases, and 11 bases separated the two germline ends. Here the CDR3 DNA reads TGTGCCAGCAGCTTAAGGCGGGAAGACACAGATACGCAGTATTTT. It encodes CASSLRREDTDTQYF.

On this clone itself: At the DNA level, this CDR3 is encoded by other sequences in the same sample as well. The chain employs TRBV5-1 and TRBJ1-1; 11 bases align to TRBD1. The CDR3 totals 14 residues. Germline V lookup: CDR1 SGHRS, CDR2 YFSETQ. Unmatched junction bases numbered 2, after V lost 3 bases and J lost 4 bases. CDR3 sequence (DNA): TGCGCCAGCAGCTCCGGGACAGGGGGCACTGAAGCTTTCTTT. Translated, it gives CASSSGTGGTEAFF.

The rearrangement uses TRBV5-1 and TRBJ2-2; 7 bases are a match to TRBD1. Unmatched junction bases numbered 4, after V lost 4 bases and J lost 1 base. The CDR3 spans 15 residues. Germline V lookup: CDR1 SGHRS, CDR2 YFSETQ. The CDR3 DNA reads TGCGCCAGCAGCCTTGACAGGGTGAACACCGGGGAGCTGTTTTTT. This translates into CASSLDRVNTGELFF.

The genes are TRBV7-9 and TRBJ1-1; 7 bases fit TRBD1. This CDR3 is built from 15 residues. After removal of 1 base from V and 2 bases from J, the junction contained 4 bases not matched to a gene. CDR1 is SEHNR and CDR2 is FQNEAQ in the germline V gene (reference sequence). CDR3 sequence reads: CASSLEGQLNTEAFF. CDR3 DNA sequence: TGTGCCAGCAGCTTAGAGGGACAGCTAAACACTGAAGCTTTCTTT.

This chain joins TRBV5-1 and TRBJ2-1; tentatively, D is TRBD1 or TRBD2 (5 bases each). Deletions cut 2 bases from V and 5 bases from J, with 11 bases between. The CDR3 sequence is 14 residues long. Germline V gene sequence: CDR1 SGHRS, CDR2 YFSETQ. The CDR3 bases are TGCGCCAGCAGCTTTGGGGGAAGGGACAATGAGCAGTTCTTC. It encodes CASSFGGRDNEQFF.

The chain uses TRBV5-4 and TRBJ2-2; D is unresolved. Germline V lookup: CDR1 SGHNT, CDR2 YYREEE (reference sequence). Trimming stripped 0 bases from V and 6 bases from J, with 9 bases between. The CDR3 is made up of 14 amino acids. CDR3 bases: TGTGCCAGCAGCTTGGGTCTAGACTCCGGGGAGCTGTTTTTT. Translated: CASSLGLDSGELFF. The whole variable domain, remainder taken from reference TRBV5-4 and TRBJ2-2, is ETGVTQSPTHLIKTRGQQVTLRCSSQSGHNTVSWYQQALGQGPQFIFQYYREEENGRGNFPPRFSGLQFPNYSSELNVNALELDDSALYLCASSLGLDSGELFFGEGSRLTVL.

The rearrangement links TRBV4-1 to TRBJ1-5, with a weak D call TRBD1 (5 bases). Germline V gene sequence: CDR1 MGHRA, CDR2 YSYEKL. There are 18 residues in the CDR3. The V gene lost 0 bases and the J gene lost 0 bases, with 15 bases spanning the gap. Here the CDR3 reads CASSQETGLTISNQPQHF. DNA of the CDR3: TGCGCCAGCAGCCAAGAGACGGGACTCACCATTAGCAATCAGCCCCAGCATTTT.

The chain recombines TRBV21-1 with TRBJ2-7. TRBV21-1 is reported as a pseudogene. The length of the CDR3 is 10 residues. The CDR3 DNA reads as TGTGCCAGCAGGGCCTACGAGCAGTACTTC. It encodes CASRAYEQYF.

The chain joins TRBV28 to TRBJ2-3; D is ambiguous. The CDR3 extends over 11 amino acids. Trimming removed 5 bases from V and 6 bases from J, with 6 bases in between. Germline V lookup: CDR1 MDHEN, CDR2 SYDVKM. The CDR3 loop is CASSSLDTQYF. CDR3 DNA sequence: TGTGCCAGCAGTAGTTTGGATACGCAGTATTTT.

This clone was seen only once. Within the sample, other DNA sequences also encode this same CDR3. The chain uses TRBV30 and TRBJ1-2; tentative D call: TRBD1 (5 bases). V dropped 3 bases and J dropped 5 bases, with 7 bases sitting between them. The germline CDR1 and CDR2 sequences are GTSNPN and SVGIG (reference sequence). The CDR3 runs to 11 residues. CDR3 sequence: CAWSPGYGYTF. The CDR3 DNA sequence: TGTGCCTGGAGCCCAGGGTATGGCTACACCTTC.

The V and J genes are TRBV7-8 and TRBJ1-1, with D unresolved. Trimming stripped 1 base from V and 2 bases from J, with 11 bases between. CDR3 length: 15 residues. Germline V gene data show CDR1 as SGHVS and CDR2 as FQNEAQ. The CDR3 nucleotides are TGTGCCAGCAGCTTAGTTCTTGCAGGTAACACTGAAGCTTTCTTT. It specifies CASSLVLAGNTEAFF.

The chain couples TRBV7-9 to TRBJ2-1; no clear D. Germline V gene sequence: CDR1 SEHNR, CDR2 FQNEAQ (reference sequence). V was clipped by 1 base and J by 7 bases, with 8 bases between them. The length of the CDR3 is 13 residues. In nucleotides, the CDR3 is TGTGCCAGCAGCTTAGATGCGTATAATGAGCAGTTCTTC. Translated, it gives CASSLDAYNEQFF.

This clone appeared a few times. The chain employs TRBV28 and TRBJ1-5; no reliable D call. V shed 4 bases and J shed 11 bases, with 12 bases lying between them. This CDR3 has 12 residues. Germline assignment: CDR1 MDHEN and CDR2 SYDVKM. This CDR3 reads CASSSMSWSQHF. CDR3 in DNA: TGTGCCAGCAGTTCCATGAGTTGGTCCCAGCATTTT.

The chain combines TRBV28 with TRBJ1-6, with D possibly matching TRBD1 (5 bases). Germline V gives CDR1 MDHEN, CDR2 SYDVKM. Between the trimmed V and J ends, which lost 8 bases and 9 bases, there was a span of 23 bases. The CDR3 runs 16 residues. The CDR3 DNA follows: TGTGCCAGCTTAAGCGGGGCAGGGCAAAGAGTTTCACCCCTCCACTTT. Protein: CASLSGAGQRVSPLHF.

The V call is TRBV28, the J call TRBJ1-6; D possibly corresponds to TRBD1 (5 bases). The CDR3 consists of 14 residues. Germline V gene sequence: CDR1 MDHEN, CDR2 SYDVKM. The V end was cut by 7 bases, the J end by 5 bases, with 12 bases between. For the CDR3, the DNA is TGTGCCAGCACTGGGACCGGTAATAATTCACCCCTCCACTTT. Its translation is CASTGTGNNSPLHF.

The chain uses TRBV7-8 and TRBJ2-1, with 11 bases that match TRBD1. This CDR3 is 16 amino acids long. Trimming at V came to 1 base and at J to 1 base, leaving 0 bases not matched to a gene. Germline values: CDR1 SGHVS, CDR2 FQNEAQ. The CDR3: CASSLGDRGSYNEQFF. The CDR3 DNA follows: TGTGCCAGCAGCTTAGGGGACAGGGGGTCCTACAATGAGCAGTTCTTC.

The V gene is TRBV25-1, the J gene TRBJ1-4; perhaps TRBD1 as D (5 bases). Deletions cut 0 bases from V and 7 bases from J, with 9 bases between. CDR3 length: 14 amino acids. CDR1 is MGHDK and CDR2 is SYGVNS in the germline V gene. DNA of the CDR3: TGTGCCAGCAGTGAATACAGGGCGGGTGAAAAACTGTTTTTT. This translates into CASSEYRAGEKLFF.

V is TRBV2 and J is TRBJ1-6; possible D gene TRBD1, 6 bases. V shed 5 bases and J shed 7 bases, with 9 bases lying between them. The germline V gene encodes CDR1 SNHLY and CDR2 FYNNEI. CDR3 size: 13 residues. DNA for the CDR3: TGTGCCAGCAGTTTTAGGGGGAATTCACCCCTCCACTTT. This sequence encodes CASSFRGNSPLHF.

Here the CDR3 DNA reads TGTGCCACCAGCAGAGACCCTTCCTGGGACGAGCAGTACTTC. Residues: CATSRDPSWDEQYF. This sequence joins TRBV15 and TRBJ2-7; D not resolved. V lost 0 bases, J lost 5 bases, and 11 bases lay in between. The CDR3 is made up of 14 amino acids. In germline, CDR1 is LNHNV, CDR2 YYDKDF (reference sequence).